The 14 T cell receptor beta chains below were found in one sample sequenced in a study of blood T cell repertoires in COVID-19. Clones were sequenced by immunoSEQ multiplex PCR, and TCRdb holds only the in-frame ones, with some missing. The sample contains about 120,000 clones, around nine tenths of which appear only once. Sequencing input: peripheral blood. The receptors here all came from a human donor with active COVID-19. The donor label of this sample is uncertain.

This clone has only one observation. This chain connects TRBV5-1 to TRBJ2-1; weak D call: TRBD1 (6 bases). This CDR3 has 13 residues. V was cut by 3 bases and J by 4 bases, with 8 bases left in between. Germline V gene data show CDR1 as SGHRS and CDR2 as YFSETQ. The CDR3 reads CASSSDSYNEQFF. The CDR3 region has the DNA TGCGCCAGCAGCTCGGACAGTTACAATGAGCAGTTCTTC.

This chain links TRBV15 with TRBJ2-6; D is perhaps TRBD1 (5 bases). Germline V gene data show CDR1 as LNHNV and CDR2 as YYDKDF (reference sequence). V lost 6 bases to trimming and J lost 0 bases, with 15 bases between them. The CDR3 totals 17 residues. Here the CDR3 reads CATRRATGTSGANVLTF. The CDR3 DNA is TGTGCCACCAGACGCGCCACAGGTACCTCTGGGGCCAACGTCCTGACTTTC.

The chain has TRBV5-4 and TRBJ2-3; the D gene is possibly TRBD2 (7 bases). CDR3 length: 15 amino acids. Trimming pared 0 bases from V and 3 bases from J, leaving 11 bases between. The germline CDR1 and CDR2 sequences are SGHNT and YYREEE (reference sequence). This chain's CDR3 is CASSLDGGPTDTQYF. The CDR3 DNA reads TGTGCCAGCAGCTTGGACGGGGGGCCAACAGATACGCAGTATTTT.

The chain links TRBV7-6 to TRBJ2-1; 7 bases are a match to TRBD1. The J segment lost 0 bases and the V segment lost 1 base, leaving 3 bases of the junction unmatched. CDR1 and CDR2 from the germline V gene are SGHVS and FNYEAQ. This CDR3 is built from 16 residues. The chain's CDR3 is CASSLGTGSSYNEQFF. The DNA for the CDR3 is TGTGCCAGCAGCTTAGGGACAGGAAGCTCCTACAATGAGCAGTTCTTC.

The chain joins TRBV7-2 to TRBJ1-1, with 10 bases aligning to TRBD1. The CDR3 spans 14 residues. V dropped 1 base and J dropped 8; count of bases not matched to a gene: 4. Per germline, CDR1 SGHTA and CDR2 FQGNSA. The CDR3 loop reads CASSLVTGGGEAFF. CDR3 in DNA: TGTGCCAGCAGCTTAGTGACAGGGGGCGGCGAAGCTTTCTTT.

The gene calls are TRBV19 and TRBJ1-1; no reliable D call. V lost 5 bases to trimming and J lost 8 bases, with 9 bases between them. Looked up from germline, CDR1 is LNHDA and CDR2 is SQIVND (reference sequence). The CDR3 sequence is 11 residues long. CDR3 sequence reads: CASSQRSEAFF. The CDR3 DNA is TGTGCCAGTAGTCAGCGTTCAGAAGCTTTCTTT.

In this sample, this clone turned up once. V and J are TRBV5-4 and TRBJ2-3, with TRBD2 matching over 8 bases. The junction had 6 bases not matched to a gene; V was cut back by 2 bases and J by 4 bases. CDR3 length equals 15 residues. Germline V gene data show CDR1 as SGHNT and CDR2 as YYREEE (reference sequence). The CDR3 loop reads CASSFPGGTADTQYF. The CDR3 nucleotides are TGTGCCAGCAGCTTCCCGGGGGGGACCGCAGATACGCAGTATTTT.

The chain recombines TRBV4-3 with TRBJ2-7, with TRBD2 as a possible D gene (5 bases). The CDR3 is 15 residues long. Germline loops: CDR1 LGHNA, CDR2 YSLEER. The V gene lost 2 bases and the J gene lost 3 bases, with 14 bases spanning the gap. This chain's CDR3 is CASSQRADYNYEQYF. In nucleotides, the CDR3 is TGCGCCAGCAGCCAACGGGCCGACTACAACTACGAGCAGTACTTC.

The chain couples TRBV4-1 to TRBJ2-2; D unresolved. The CDR3 is made up of 16 amino acids. Trimming left V 1 base short and J 2 bases short, with 11 bases between. Germline values: CDR1 MGHRA, CDR2 YSYEKL. The CDR3 spells CASSQVSQPNTGELFF. CDR3 bases: TGCGCCAGCAGCCAAGTTTCACAGCCCAACACCGGGGAGCTGTTTTTT.

The chain couples TRBV18 to TRBJ1-1; 10 bases map to TRBD1. V lost 3 bases, J lost 0 bases, and 10 bases stayed unmatched. This CDR3 region has 18 residues. Germline assignment: CDR1 KGHSH and CDR2 LQKENI. This CDR3 reads CASSPLITTGGLNTEAFF. CDR3 bases: TGTGCCAGCTCACCCCTAATCACGACAGGGGGCCTGAACACTGAAGCTTTCTTT.

The V gene is TRBV14, the J gene TRBJ2-1, with 10 bases aligning to TRBD2. The CDR3 has 16 residues. CDR1 is SGHDN, CDR2 FVKESK, per germline. The V gene end was trimmed by 4 bases and the J gene end by 0 bases; junction bases not matched to a gene: 3. This CDR3 reads CASSRPSGGSYNEQFF. CDR3 DNA: TGTGCCAGCAGCCGGCCTAGCGGGGGCTCCTACAATGAGCAGTTCTTC.

Note on this clone: The junction shows a germline mismatch at one end, possibly a read error. The CDR3: CAISDVREAQYF. DNA for the CDR3: TGTGCCATCAGTGATGTCCGAGAGGCCCAGTACTTC. The chain recombines TRBV10-3 with TRBJ2-5; D remains ambiguous. Germline V lookup: CDR1 ENHRY, CDR2 SYGVKD. This CDR3 has 12 amino acids.

As DNA, the CDR3 is TGTGCCAGCAGCTTTTCCGTGGCAGTAACCGGGGAGCTGTTTTTT. Its protein is CASSFSVAVTGELFF. The chain combines TRBV7-2 with TRBJ2-2; D unclear. The V gene lost 3 bases and the J gene lost 5 bases, with 13 bases spanning the gap. Germline V gene lookup returns CDR1 SGHTA and CDR2 FQGNSA. The CDR3 has 15 amino acids.

This chain links TRBV14 with TRBJ1-1; D is unclear. CDR1 and CDR2 from the germline V gene are SGHDN and FVKESK. V lost 5 bases to trimming and J lost 1 base, with 11 bases between them. CDR3 length equals 14 residues. CDR3 sequence: CASSDPEENTEAFF. CDR3 in DNA: TGTGCCAGCAGCGATCCAGAGGAGAACACTGAAGCTTTCTTT.